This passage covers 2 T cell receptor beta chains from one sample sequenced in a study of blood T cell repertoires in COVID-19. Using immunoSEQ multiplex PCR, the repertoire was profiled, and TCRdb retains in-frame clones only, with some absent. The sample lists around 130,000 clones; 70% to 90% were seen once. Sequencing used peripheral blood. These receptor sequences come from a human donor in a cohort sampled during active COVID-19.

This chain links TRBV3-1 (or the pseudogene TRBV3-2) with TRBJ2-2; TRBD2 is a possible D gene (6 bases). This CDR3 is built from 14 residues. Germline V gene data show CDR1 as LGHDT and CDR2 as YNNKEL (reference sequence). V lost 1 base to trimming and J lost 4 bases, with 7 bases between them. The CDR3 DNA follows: TGTGCCAGCAGCCAAGGGAGGGCCACCGGGGAGCTGTTTTTT. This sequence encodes CASSQGRATGELFF.

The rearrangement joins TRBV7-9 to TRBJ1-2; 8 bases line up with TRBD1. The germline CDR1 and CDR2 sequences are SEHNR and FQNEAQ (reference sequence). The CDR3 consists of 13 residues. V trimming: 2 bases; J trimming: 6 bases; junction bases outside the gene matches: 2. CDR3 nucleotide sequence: TGTGCCAGCAGCTTAACGACAGGGGATGGCTACACCTTC. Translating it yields CASSLTTGDGYTF.